Shown below are 24 T cell receptor beta chains from a single sample sequenced in a study of technical replicates of blood from a few donors. The table came from immunoSEQ multiplex PCR; TCRdb's copy has only in-frame clones and leaves some out. The data show some 89,000 clones, 85% to 95% seen once. The sample comprised T cells isolated from PBMCs. These receptors originate from a human donor in good health.

This chain connects TRBV28 to TRBJ1-4; D is unclear. Germline assignment: CDR1 MDHEN and CDR2 SYDVKM. Deletions cut 6 bases from V and 7 bases from J, with 6 bases between. This CDR3 is 11 amino acids long. The CDR3 is CASRGSEKLFF. CDR3 bases: TGTGCCAGCAGGGGGAGTGAAAAACTGTTTTTT.

The chain is built from TRBV5-8 and TRBJ2-3; 12 nucleotides align to TRBD2. The CDR3 has 16 residues. In germline, CDR1 is SGHTS, CDR2 YDEGEE. Germline trimming cut 5 bases from V and 5 bases from J; bases unmatched to any gene: 9. The CDR3 protein is CASSSRLAGAGDTQYF. Here the CDR3 DNA reads TGTGCCAGCAGTTCGAGACTAGCGGGAGCGGGAGATACGCAGTATTTT.

The gene calls are TRBV7-6 and TRBJ1-2, with D unclear. V was cut by 0 bases and J by 6 bases, with 11 bases left in between. The V gene's germline CDR1 is SGHVS and CDR2 FNYEAQ. This CDR3 is 14 amino acids long. CDR3 DNA sequence: TGTGCCAGCAGCTTAGCCGGGTCCTCTCATGGCTACACCTTC. This gives the protein CASSLAGSSHGYTF.

In this sample, this clone turned up once. The CDR3: CASRVQEKLFF. CDR3 sequence (DNA): TGTGCCAGCAGAGTCCAGGAAAAACTGTTTTTT. V usage is TRBV2 and J usage is TRBJ1-4, with unresolved D. Trimming pared 6 bases from V and 8 bases from J, leaving 7 bases between. Germline CDR1 SNHLY, CDR2 FYNNEI. The CDR3 totals 11 residues.

The chain recombines TRBV19 with TRBJ1-5; a weak D match, TRBD1 (6 bases). The V and J ends lost 3 bases and 7 bases respectively, with 10 bases between them. Germline CDR1 reads LNHDA; CDR2 reads SQIVND (reference sequence). CDR3 size: 13 residues. Here the CDR3 DNA reads TGTGCCAGTAGTATCCCAGGGGAACAGCCCCAGCATTTT. This codes for CASSIPGEQPQHF. Supplemented by reference TRBV19 and TRBJ1-5, the full variable domain reads DGGITQSPKYLFRKEGQNVTLSCEQNLNHDAMYWYRQDPGQGLRLIYYSQIVNDFQKGDIAEGYSVSREKKESFPLTVTSAQKNPTAFYLCASSIPGEQPQHFGDGTRLSIL.

The chain links TRBV6-1 to TRBJ2-7; tentatively, D is TRBD2 (5 bases). This CDR3 comprises 12 residues. Germline CDR1 and CDR2: MNHNS and SASEGT. V lost 7 bases and J lost 3, with 10 bases in between. The DNA of the CDR3 is TGTGCCAGCACCGGACTTGTCTACGAGCAGTACTTC. Translating gives CASTGLVYEQYF.

The gene calls are TRBV19 and TRBJ2-2; a possible D gene is TRBD2 (7 bases). The CDR3 is 14 amino acids. Germline V gives CDR1 LNHDA, CDR2 SQIVND (reference sequence). The V end lost 5 bases, the J end lost 4 bases, and 11 bases lay between the germline ends. CDR3 DNA: TGTGCCAGTAGTTACGCGGGGGCCACCGGGGAGCTGTTTTTT. It encodes CASSYAGATGELFF.

The chain has TRBV14 and TRBJ1-2; D not resolved. This CDR3 has 14 residues. Trimming removed 5 bases at V and 8 bases at J, with 18 bases between. Per the germline V gene, CDR1 is SGHDN and CDR2 is FVKESK. The CDR3 loop is CASSVHLGEYGYTF. CDR3 nucleotides: TGTGCCAGCAGCGTACACCTCGGGGAATACGGCTACACCTTC.

The chain employs TRBV5-1 and TRBJ1-2; the D is unclear. The V end lost 4 bases, the J end lost 6 bases, and 19 bases lay between the germline ends. The CDR3 runs to 15 residues. The germline gives CDR1 SGHRS, CDR2 YFSETQ. The CDR3 spells CASSPATAEANGYTF. CDR3 nucleotide sequence: TGCGCCAGCAGCCCCGCGACGGCGGAAGCCAATGGCTACACCTTC.

The chain uses TRBV28 and TRBJ2-3; 8 bases are a match to TRBD1. J lost 1 base, V lost 10 bases, and 4 bases had no gene match. Germline V gene sequence: CDR1 MDHEN, CDR2 SYDVKM. CDR3 length: 13 residues. Written as DNA, the CDR3 is TGTGCCATACAGGGGGATGGCACAGATACGCAGTATTTT. This translates into CAIQGDGTDTQYF.

The V and J genes are TRBV6-1 and TRBJ1-1; D remains unclear. V shed 2 bases and J shed 0 bases, with 10 bases lying between them. The germline V gene has CDR1 MNHNS and CDR2 SASEGT. CDR3 size: 15 residues. CDR3 amino acids: CASSEYGHMNTEAFF. The CDR3 bases are TGTGCCAGCAGTGAATATGGGCACATGAACACTGAAGCTTTCTTT.

This chain links TRBV4-1 with TRBJ2-7, with 8 bases identical to TRBD2. V lost 5 bases to trimming and J lost 2 bases; unmatched junction nucleotides: 5. Germline lookup yields CDR1 MGHRA and CDR2 YSYEKL. The CDR3 is 14 residues long. The CDR3 protein is CASSRREDTYEQYF. The CDR3 DNA is TGCGCCAGCAGCAGGCGGGAGGACACCTACGAGCAGTACTTC.

V and J are TRBV14 and TRBJ2-2; D may be TRBD2 (5 bases). The germline gives CDR1 SGHDN, CDR2 FVKESK. The CDR3 contains 14 residues. With 5 bases removed from V and 1 base from J, the gap between germline ends came to 8 bases. The CDR3 loop is CASSWAGNTGELFF. For the CDR3, the DNA is TGTGCCAGCAGCTGGGCGGGGAACACCGGGGAGCTGTTTTTT.

This clone occurred once. This chain joins TRBV28 and TRBJ1-2, with D possibly being TRBD1 (5 bases). There are 14 residues in the CDR3. Germline-derived CDR1 and CDR2 are MDHEN and SYDVKM. Trimming took 0 bases from V and 3 from J, leaving 8 bases between them. The CDR3 DNA sequence: TGTGCCAGCAGTTTATGGGGGACTGACTATGGCTACACCTTC. This sequence encodes CASSLWGTDYGYTF.

The chain recombines TRBV4-2 with TRBJ2-3; D is ambiguous. V dropped 1 base and J dropped 4 bases, with 15 bases sitting between them. Germline V lookup: CDR1 LGHNA, CDR2 YNFKEQ. The CDR3 consists of 16 residues. CDR3 loop: CASSQGAFPSSDTQYF. CDR3 sequence (DNA): TGTGCCAGCAGCCAAGGGGCCTTTCCCTCCTCAGATACGCAGTATTTT.

CDR3 residues: CAISTGLAGVGTGELFF. The CDR3 bases are TGTGCCATCAGTACGGGACTAGCGGGAGTAGGCACCGGGGAGCTGTTTTTT. The chain has TRBV10-3 and TRBJ2-2, with 14 bases aligning to TRBD2. The germline V gene has CDR1 ENHRY and CDR2 SYGVKD. The CDR3 contains 17 residues. Trimming at V came to 5 bases and at J to 4 bases, leaving 6 bases not matched to a gene.

The rearrangement links TRBV2 to TRBJ2-1, with TRBD2 as a possible D gene (6 bases). Trimming stripped 6 bases from V and 4 bases from J, with 10 bases between. From germline, CDR1 is SNHLY and CDR2 FYNNEI. The CDR3 has 13 amino acids. In DNA, the CDR3 is TGTGCCAGCAGCCTGACTAGGTACAATGAGCAGTTCTTC. Its translation is CASSLTRYNEQFF.

This clone was seen a few times. The chain uses TRBV6-5 and TRBJ1-1; D not resolved. Trimming cost V 2 bases and J 8 bases, with 6 bases left between them. CDR1 and CDR2 from the germline V gene are MNHEY and SVGAGI. The CDR3 is 11 amino acids. CDR3 residues: CASSYGPEAFF. CDR3 coding DNA: TGTGCCAGCAGTTACGGCCCCGAAGCTTTCTTT.

V is TRBV29-1 and J is TRBJ2-2; D gene uncertain. CDR1 is SQVTM and CDR2 is ANQGSEA in the germline V gene. The CDR3 extends over 12 amino acids. V lost 5 bases, J lost 5 bases, and 9 bases lay in between. CDR3 loop: CSVLTLTGELFF. The CDR3, as DNA: TGCAGCGTTTTGACTCTGACCGGGGAGCTGTTTTTT.

This rearrangement joins TRBV28 to TRBJ2-7, with a weak D call TRBD2 (5 bases). CDR1 is MDHEN and CDR2 is SYDVKM in the germline V gene. Between the trimmed V and J ends, which lost 6 bases and 6 bases, there was a span of 15 bases. The CDR3 is 13 residues long. The CDR3 region has the DNA TGTGCCAGCAGCTTCTATCTAGCTTCCGAGCAGTACTTC. Translated: CASSFYLASEQYF.

The chain employs TRBV19 and TRBJ1-2; D remains unclear. Trimming cost V 3 bases and J 4 bases, with 9 bases left between them. The CDR3 is made up of 13 amino acids. Germline-derived CDR1 and CDR2 are LNHDA and SQIVND (reference sequence). The CDR3: CASSMVEAYGYTF. As DNA, the CDR3 is TGTGCCAGTAGTATGGTTGAAGCCTATGGCTACACCTTC.

The CDR3 is CSVLPEAAETQYF. The CDR3 DNA is TGCAGCGTTCTACCCGAGGCAGCAGAGACCCAGTACTTC. The V gene is TRBV29-1, the J gene TRBJ2-5; D is undetermined. Germline CDR1 SQVTM, CDR2 ANQGSEA. The CDR3 contains 13 residues. V dropped 5 bases and J dropped 4 bases, with 14 bases sitting between them.

This chain uses TRBV30 with TRBJ1-2; D perhaps matches TRBD1 (6 bases). Per the germline V gene, CDR1 is GTSNPN and CDR2 is SVGIG (reference sequence). This CDR3 has 13 amino acids. Trimming left V 0 bases short and J 3 bases short, with 8 bases between. This CDR3 reads CAWSVRTDYGYTF. The CDR3 nucleotides read TGTGCCTGGAGTGTGCGGACAGACTATGGCTACACCTTC.

The V gene is TRBV6-1, the J gene TRBJ1-2; no clear D. V lost 7 bases to trimming and J lost 6 bases, with 12 bases between them. CDR1 and CDR2 from the germline V gene are MNHNS and SASEGT. The CDR3 extends over 12 amino acids. CDR3 DNA sequence: TGTGCCAGCAAGTCCAGTTTTAATGGCTACACCTTC. This encodes CASKSSFNGYTF.